Below are 19 T cell receptor beta chains sequenced from a single sample in a study of T cell responses to AZD1222 COVID-19 vaccine. Method: immunoSEQ multiplex PCR; TCRdb's copy keeps in-frame clones and lacks some. The sample lists approximately 110,000 clones, over 75% occurring once. The starting material was peripheral blood, obtained on day 0 of AZD1222 vaccination. Receptors were obtained from an adult in good health.

This clone was seen only once. The J gene is TRBJ1-2, the V gene TRBV4-3, with unresolved D. V lost 0 bases and J lost 4, with 9 bases in between. CDR1 and CDR2 from the germline V gene are LGHNA and YSLEER. The CDR3 is 14 amino acids. The chain's CDR3 is CASSQDGSSYGYTF. DNA of the CDR3: TGCGCCAGCAGCCAAGATGGGAGCAGCTATGGCTACACCTTC.

J is TRBJ2-1 and V is TRBV11-3; D gene ambiguous. The V gene's germline CDR1 is SGHNT and CDR2 YENEEA. This CDR3 has 15 amino acids. The germline V and J ends were trimmed by 1 base and 2 bases, with 9 bases remaining between them. The chain's CDR3 is CASSLAARAYNEQFF. CDR3 DNA: TGTGCCAGCAGCTTAGCTGCCCGGGCCTACAATGAGCAGTTCTTC.

V is TRBV4-1 and J is TRBJ1-1; D remains ambiguous. V was cut by 3 bases and J by 3 bases, with 5 bases left in between. The CDR3 sequence is 12 residues long. Germline CDR1 MGHRA, CDR2 YSYEKL. The CDR3 DNA reads TGCGCCAGCAGCCAGGCGTACACTGAAGCTTTCTTT. It translates to CASSQAYTEAFF.

The rearrangement uses TRBV7-2 and TRBJ2-7, with a weak D call TRBD2 (6 bases). The CDR3 has 14 amino acids. The V end lost 5 bases, the J end lost 10 bases, and 21 bases lay between the germline ends. The germline V gene encodes CDR1 SGHTA and CDR2 FQGNSA. Here the CDR3 DNA reads TGTGCCAGCAGCCCCGGGACTCCCCCGGTAAGCCAGTACTTC. The encoded protein is CASSPGTPPVSQYF.

The V and J genes are TRBV11-2 and TRBJ2-2; D is possibly TRBD2 (6 bases). CDR1 is SGHAT and CDR2 is FQNNGV in the germline V gene. V shed 0 bases and J shed 7 bases, with 15 bases lying between them. The CDR3 is 16 amino acids. The DNA of the CDR3 is TGTGCCAGCAGCTTAGATCACGGGGGTGGGATCGGGGAGCTGTTTTTT. The encoded protein is CASSLDHGGGIGELFF.

V usage is TRBV19 and J usage is TRBJ1-1; D is unresolved. The CDR3 has 13 residues. CDR1 is LNHDA, CDR2 SQIVND, per germline (reference sequence). Trimming pared 1 base from V and 1 base from J, leaving 4 bases between. The CDR3 protein is CASSIAENTEAFF. As DNA, the CDR3 is TGTGCCAGTAGTATAGCGGAGAACACTGAAGCTTTCTTT.

In this sample, this clone turned up once. The chain is built from TRBV19 and TRBJ1-5; 8 bases are shared with TRBD1. CDR1 and CDR2 from the germline V gene are LNHDA and SQIVND (reference sequence). V lost 4 bases, J lost 6 bases, and 2 bases stayed unmatched. This CDR3 is built from 13 residues. The DNA of the CDR3 is TGTGCCAGTAGTACCCAGGGGGCTCAGCCCCAGCATTTT. Translated, it gives CASSTQGAQPQHF.

The chain joins TRBV21-1 to TRBJ1-1. TRBV21-1 is deemed a pseudogene. The length of the CDR3 is 15 residues. This CDR3 reads CASSNAGRKNTEAFF. CDR3 DNA sequence: TGTGCCAGCAGCAATGCTGGGCGGAAGAACACTGAAGCTTTCTTT.

The chain couples TRBV23-1 to TRBJ2-1; D ambiguous. TRBV23-1 qualifies as an ORF whose function is uncertain. Trimming took off 0 bases at V and 9 bases at J, with 9 bases between the two ends. The CDR3 has 13 residues. CDR3 coding DNA: TGCGCCAGCAGTCAATCAGTAGGCTGTGAGCAGTTCTTC. This encodes CASSQSVGCEQFF.

The J gene is TRBJ1-1, the V gene TRBV6-2 or TRBV6-3; D is unresolved. V was cut by 1 base and J by 3 bases, with 6 bases left in between. The germline gives CDR1 MNHEY, CDR2 SVGEGT. This CDR3 comprises 13 residues. CDR3 amino acids: CASSYFEDTEAFF. In nucleotides, the CDR3 is TGTGCCAGCAGTTACTTTGAGGACACTGAAGCTTTCTTT.

V gene TRBV5-1 combines with J gene TRBJ2-6; the match to TRBD1 covers 7 bases. J lost 2 bases, V lost 4 bases, and 3 bases had no gene match. CDR1 and CDR2 (germline): SGHRS, YFSETQ. This CDR3 has 15 amino acids. CDR3: CASSPTGTGANVLTF. Here the CDR3 DNA reads TGCGCCAGCAGCCCGACAGGGACTGGGGCCAACGTCCTGACTTTC.

J is TRBJ2-1 and V is TRBV19; D gene ambiguous. This CDR3 is built from 16 residues. Per germline, CDR1 LNHDA and CDR2 SQIVND (reference sequence). Trimming shortened V by 2 bases and J by 2 bases, and 13 bases separated the two germline ends. The CDR3 loop is CASSILAGRAYNEQFF. The CDR3, as DNA: TGTGCCAGTAGTATACTGGCAGGAAGGGCCTACAATGAGCAGTTCTTC.

This chain uses TRBV5-4 with TRBJ1-1; D remains unclear. CDR1 and CDR2 from the germline V gene are SGHNT and YYREEE (reference sequence). The V end was cut by 0 bases, the J end by 0 bases, with 9 bases between. The CDR3 runs to 15 residues. This CDR3 is CASSLVGPLNTEAFF. DNA for the CDR3: TGTGCCAGCAGCTTGGTGGGCCCACTGAACACTGAAGCTTTCTTT.

The gene calls are TRBV6-5 and TRBJ1-2; D unresolved. Germline V gene sequence: CDR1 MNHEY, CDR2 SVGAGI. The CDR3 runs to 15 residues. V lost 0 bases to trimming and J lost 4 bases, with 12 bases between them. CDR3 nucleotides: TGTGCCAGCAGTTACTCCAGACGGGCGGGCTATGGCTACACCTTC. Its translation is CASSYSRRAGYGYTF.

This chain uses TRBV5-1 with TRBJ2-1; a weak D match, TRBD2 (7 bases). Germline V gives CDR1 SGHRS, CDR2 YFSETQ. The ends were cut back, 5 bases at V and 3 bases at J, with 21 bases in the middle. The CDR3 has 17 residues. The CDR3 region is CASSSWAGADYYNEQFF. The DNA for the CDR3 is TGCGCCAGCAGTTCGTGGGCGGGGGCTGATTACTACAATGAGCAGTTCTTC.

Only one count was recorded for this clone. V gene TRBV19 combines with J gene TRBJ2-6, with no clear D. CDR1 LNHDA and CDR2 SQIVND come from the germline V gene (reference sequence). Trimming stripped 1 base from V and 4 bases from J, with 5 bases between. CDR3 length: 14 residues. In DNA form, the CDR3 reads TGTGCCAGTAGTATAGGGTGGGGGGCCAACGTCCTGACTTTC. Protein: CASSIGWGANVLTF. Full variable domain (outside the CDR3, taken from reference TRBV19 and TRBJ2-6): DGGITQSPKYLFRKEGQNVTLSCEQNLNHDAMYWYRQDPGQGLRLIYYSQIVNDFQKGDIAEGYSVSREKKESFPLTVTSAQKNPTAFYLCASSIGWGANVLTFGAGSRLTVL.

The count of this clone is one. The chain links TRBV25-1 to TRBJ2-5, with D tentatively TRBD1 (6 bases). This CDR3 has 13 residues. V was shortened by 9 bases and J by 4 bases, with 15 bases between the two germline ends. Germline loops: CDR1 MGHDK, CDR2 SYGVNS. The CDR3 loop is CASSGARGETQYF. The CDR3 DNA reads as TGTGCCAGTTCTGGTGCCAGGGGAGAGACCCAGTACTTC.

The V gene is TRBV19, the J gene TRBJ2-7; D unresolved. In germline, CDR1 is LNHDA, CDR2 SQIVND (reference sequence). Trimming cost V 0 bases and J 0 bases, with 12 bases left between them. The CDR3 is 16 amino acids. CDR3 bases: TGTGCCAGTAGTATAGATGGCTCCTTGAGCTCCTACGAGCAGTACTTC. It is translated as CASSIDGSLSSYEQYF.

The V gene is TRBV12-3 or TRBV12-4, the J gene TRBJ1-1, with D possibly TRBD1 on 5 matching bases. V shed 10 bases and J shed 0 bases, with 9 bases lying between them. The CDR3 length is 12 residues. The DNA of the CDR3 is TGTGCCACACAGGTAGTGAACACTGAAGCTTTCTTT. The encoded protein is CATQVVNTEAFF.